The sequence of this T cell receptor beta chain was determined in a study of PD-L1 blockade in urothelial cancer. In the study overall: Of some 28 patients, around 25 were males with bladder-origin urothelial cancer. Patients had been given 0 to 3 earlier chemotherapy regimens.

The CDR3 runs to 14 residues. Germline V lookup: CDR1 SGDLS, CDR2 YYNGEE. V was trimmed by 0 bases and J by 3 bases, leaving 9 bases between them. The table came from immunoSEQ multiplex PCR; TCRdb's copy has only in-frame clones and leaves some out. The sample includes 15,000 or so clones, 85% to 90% of them seen just once. Study findings and constraints: Below-median pretreatment blood TCR clonality predicted better survival.

About this clone: The antigen is not known.

This chain uses TRBV9 with TRBJ1-1; no clear D gene. The sample in question was PBMCs, obtained around atezolizumab (anti-PD-L1) treatment. This sequence was found in a man between 70 and 80 years old with urothelial cancer. The CDR3 DNA reads TGTGCCAGCAGCGTAGTAGGGAGGGACACTGAAGCTTTCTTT. Residues: CASSVVGRDTEAFF.